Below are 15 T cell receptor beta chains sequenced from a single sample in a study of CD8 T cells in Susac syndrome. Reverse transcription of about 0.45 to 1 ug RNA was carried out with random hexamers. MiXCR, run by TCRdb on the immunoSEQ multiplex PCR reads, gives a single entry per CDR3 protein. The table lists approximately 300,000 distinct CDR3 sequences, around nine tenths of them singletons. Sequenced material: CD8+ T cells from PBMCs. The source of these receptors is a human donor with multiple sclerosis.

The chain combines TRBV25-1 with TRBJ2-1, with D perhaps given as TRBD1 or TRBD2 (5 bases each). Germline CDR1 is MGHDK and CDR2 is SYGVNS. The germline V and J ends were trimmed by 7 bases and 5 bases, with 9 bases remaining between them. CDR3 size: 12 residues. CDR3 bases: TGTGCCAGCATTGGGGGAGACAATGAGCAGTTCTTC. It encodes CASIGGDNEQFF.

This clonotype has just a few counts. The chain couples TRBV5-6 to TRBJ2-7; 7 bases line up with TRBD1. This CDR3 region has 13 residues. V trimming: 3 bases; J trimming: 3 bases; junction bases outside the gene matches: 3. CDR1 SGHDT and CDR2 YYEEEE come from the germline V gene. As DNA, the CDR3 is TGTGCCAGCAGCTGGGGACAGCTCTACGAGCAGTACTTC. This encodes CASSWGQLYEQYF.

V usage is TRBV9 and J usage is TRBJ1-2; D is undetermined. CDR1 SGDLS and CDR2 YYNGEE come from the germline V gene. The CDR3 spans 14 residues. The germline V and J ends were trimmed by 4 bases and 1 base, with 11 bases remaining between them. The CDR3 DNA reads TGTGCCAGCAGCCCGACGGACCTTAACTATGGCTACACCTTC. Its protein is CASSPTDLNYGYTF.

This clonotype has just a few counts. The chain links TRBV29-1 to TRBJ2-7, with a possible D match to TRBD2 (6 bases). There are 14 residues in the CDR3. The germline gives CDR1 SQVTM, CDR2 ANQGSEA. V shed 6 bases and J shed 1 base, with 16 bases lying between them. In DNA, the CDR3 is TGCAGCGTCCGAGGAGAGGGACTTTCCTACGAGCAGTACTTC. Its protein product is CSVRGEGLSYEQYF.

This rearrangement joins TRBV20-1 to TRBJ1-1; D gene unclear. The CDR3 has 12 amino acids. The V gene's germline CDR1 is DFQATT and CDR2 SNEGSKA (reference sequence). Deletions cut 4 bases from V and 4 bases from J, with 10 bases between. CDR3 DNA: TGCAGTGCTACGGGATTTGGCACTGAAGCTTTCTTT. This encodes CSATGFGTEAFF.

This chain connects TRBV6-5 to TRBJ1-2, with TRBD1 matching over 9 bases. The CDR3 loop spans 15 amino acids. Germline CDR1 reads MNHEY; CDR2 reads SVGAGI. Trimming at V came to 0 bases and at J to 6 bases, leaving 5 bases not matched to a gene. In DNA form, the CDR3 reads TGTGCCAGCAGTTACTCGTACAGGGGGCTTGATGGCTACACCTTC. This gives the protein CASSYSYRGLDGYTF.

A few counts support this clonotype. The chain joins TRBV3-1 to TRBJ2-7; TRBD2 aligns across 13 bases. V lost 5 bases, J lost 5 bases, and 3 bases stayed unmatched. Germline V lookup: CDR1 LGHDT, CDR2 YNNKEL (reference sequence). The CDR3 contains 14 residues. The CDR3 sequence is CASSGLAGVHEQYF. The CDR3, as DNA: TGTGCCAGCAGCGGACTAGCGGGAGTCCACGAGCAGTACTTC.

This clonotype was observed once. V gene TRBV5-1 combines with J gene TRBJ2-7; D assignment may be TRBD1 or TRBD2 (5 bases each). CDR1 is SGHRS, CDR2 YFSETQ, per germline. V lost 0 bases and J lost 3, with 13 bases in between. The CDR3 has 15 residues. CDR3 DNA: TGCGCCAGCAGCTTGGCCGCCGGGGCCAACTACGAGCAGTACTTC. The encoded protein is CASSLAAGANYEQYF.

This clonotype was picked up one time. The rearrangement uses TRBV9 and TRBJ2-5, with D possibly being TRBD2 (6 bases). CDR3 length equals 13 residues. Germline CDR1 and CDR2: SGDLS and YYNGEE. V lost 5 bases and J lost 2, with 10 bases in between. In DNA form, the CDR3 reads TGTGCCAGCAGTGGGGACTGGCAAGAGACCCAGTACTTC. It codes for CASSGDWQETQYF.

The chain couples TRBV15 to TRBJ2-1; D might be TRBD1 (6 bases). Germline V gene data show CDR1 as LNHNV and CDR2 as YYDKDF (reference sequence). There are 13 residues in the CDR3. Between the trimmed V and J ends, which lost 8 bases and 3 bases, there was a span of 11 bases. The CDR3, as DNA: TGTGCCACCTTCCAGACAGGCTACAATGAGCAGTTCTTC. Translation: CATFQTGYNEQFF.

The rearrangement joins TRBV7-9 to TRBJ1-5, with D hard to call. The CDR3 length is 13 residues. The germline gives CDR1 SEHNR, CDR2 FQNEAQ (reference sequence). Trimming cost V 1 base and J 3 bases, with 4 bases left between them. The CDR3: CASSLGHNQPQHF. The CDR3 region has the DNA TGTGCCAGCAGCTTAGGTCACAATCAGCCCCAGCATTTT.

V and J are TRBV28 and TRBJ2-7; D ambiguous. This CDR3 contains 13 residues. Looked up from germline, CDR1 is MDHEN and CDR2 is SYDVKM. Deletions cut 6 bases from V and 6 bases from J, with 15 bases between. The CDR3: CASRVPGSSEQYF. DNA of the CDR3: TGTGCCAGCAGAGTTCCCGGATCGTCCGAGCAGTACTTC.

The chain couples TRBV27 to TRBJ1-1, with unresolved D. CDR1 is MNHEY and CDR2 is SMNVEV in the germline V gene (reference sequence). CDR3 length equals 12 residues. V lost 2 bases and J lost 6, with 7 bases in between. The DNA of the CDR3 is TGTGCCAGCAGTTTAATCGGTGCTGAAGCTTTCTTT. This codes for CASSLIGAEAFF.

CDR3 sequence (DNA): TGTGCCAGCAGTGGACCCGACAGGGGGCGGGGCGGGGAGCTGTTTTTT. Its protein product is CASSGPDRGRGGELFF. This chain links TRBV6-1 with TRBJ2-2, with TRBD1 identical over 10 bases. J was trimmed by 7 bases and V by 4 bases; bases with no gene match: 9. Germline V gene data show CDR1 as MNHNS and CDR2 as SASEGT. The CDR3 length is 16 residues.

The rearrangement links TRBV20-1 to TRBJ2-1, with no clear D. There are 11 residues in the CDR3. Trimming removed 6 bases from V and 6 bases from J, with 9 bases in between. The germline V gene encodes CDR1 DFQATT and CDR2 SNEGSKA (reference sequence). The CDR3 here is CSALPPNEQFF. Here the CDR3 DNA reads TGCAGTGCCCTCCCCCCCAATGAGCAGTTCTTC.